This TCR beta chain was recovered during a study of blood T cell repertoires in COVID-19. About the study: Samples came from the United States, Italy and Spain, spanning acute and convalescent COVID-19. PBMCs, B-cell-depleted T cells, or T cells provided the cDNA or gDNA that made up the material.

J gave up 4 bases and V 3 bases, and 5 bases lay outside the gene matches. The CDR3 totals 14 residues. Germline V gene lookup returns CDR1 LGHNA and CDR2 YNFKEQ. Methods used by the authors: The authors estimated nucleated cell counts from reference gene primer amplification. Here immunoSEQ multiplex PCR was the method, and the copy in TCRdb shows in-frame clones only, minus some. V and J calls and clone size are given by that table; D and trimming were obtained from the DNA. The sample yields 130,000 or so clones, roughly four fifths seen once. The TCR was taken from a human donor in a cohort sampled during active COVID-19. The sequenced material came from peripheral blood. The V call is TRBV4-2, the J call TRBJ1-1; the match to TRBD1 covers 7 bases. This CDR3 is CASSQGYRGTEAFF. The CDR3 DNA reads TGTGCCAGCAGCCAGGGATACAGGGGCACTGAAGCTTTCTTT.